Below, one T cell receptor (beta chain) is given with its context. Membership in each cohort depended on participant-reported clinical history. This record comes from a study of blood T cell repertoires in COVID-19. Study-level information: Nucleic acid was either cDNA or gDNA, and it came from T cells, B-cell-depleted T cells, or PBMCs.

CDR1 is SGHDN, CDR2 FVKESK, per germline. The V segment lost 5 bases and the J segment 4 bases; nucleotides outside the gene matches: 5. The CDR3 extends over 14 amino acids. The repertoire was sequenced with immunoSEQ multiplex PCR; TCRdb's copy has only in-frame clones and lacks some. Of about 140,000 clones in the sample, 85% were seen once. This sequence joins TRBV14 and TRBJ1-5; TRBD1 agrees at 7 bases. The sequence derives from a woman aged 40 to 50 who had recovered from COVID-19. Material: PBMCs or T cells enriched from blood (not recorded which). The CDR3 bases are TGTGCCAGCAGCTATCGGACAGGTAATCAGCCCCAGCATTTT. Residues: CASSYRTGNQPQHF.